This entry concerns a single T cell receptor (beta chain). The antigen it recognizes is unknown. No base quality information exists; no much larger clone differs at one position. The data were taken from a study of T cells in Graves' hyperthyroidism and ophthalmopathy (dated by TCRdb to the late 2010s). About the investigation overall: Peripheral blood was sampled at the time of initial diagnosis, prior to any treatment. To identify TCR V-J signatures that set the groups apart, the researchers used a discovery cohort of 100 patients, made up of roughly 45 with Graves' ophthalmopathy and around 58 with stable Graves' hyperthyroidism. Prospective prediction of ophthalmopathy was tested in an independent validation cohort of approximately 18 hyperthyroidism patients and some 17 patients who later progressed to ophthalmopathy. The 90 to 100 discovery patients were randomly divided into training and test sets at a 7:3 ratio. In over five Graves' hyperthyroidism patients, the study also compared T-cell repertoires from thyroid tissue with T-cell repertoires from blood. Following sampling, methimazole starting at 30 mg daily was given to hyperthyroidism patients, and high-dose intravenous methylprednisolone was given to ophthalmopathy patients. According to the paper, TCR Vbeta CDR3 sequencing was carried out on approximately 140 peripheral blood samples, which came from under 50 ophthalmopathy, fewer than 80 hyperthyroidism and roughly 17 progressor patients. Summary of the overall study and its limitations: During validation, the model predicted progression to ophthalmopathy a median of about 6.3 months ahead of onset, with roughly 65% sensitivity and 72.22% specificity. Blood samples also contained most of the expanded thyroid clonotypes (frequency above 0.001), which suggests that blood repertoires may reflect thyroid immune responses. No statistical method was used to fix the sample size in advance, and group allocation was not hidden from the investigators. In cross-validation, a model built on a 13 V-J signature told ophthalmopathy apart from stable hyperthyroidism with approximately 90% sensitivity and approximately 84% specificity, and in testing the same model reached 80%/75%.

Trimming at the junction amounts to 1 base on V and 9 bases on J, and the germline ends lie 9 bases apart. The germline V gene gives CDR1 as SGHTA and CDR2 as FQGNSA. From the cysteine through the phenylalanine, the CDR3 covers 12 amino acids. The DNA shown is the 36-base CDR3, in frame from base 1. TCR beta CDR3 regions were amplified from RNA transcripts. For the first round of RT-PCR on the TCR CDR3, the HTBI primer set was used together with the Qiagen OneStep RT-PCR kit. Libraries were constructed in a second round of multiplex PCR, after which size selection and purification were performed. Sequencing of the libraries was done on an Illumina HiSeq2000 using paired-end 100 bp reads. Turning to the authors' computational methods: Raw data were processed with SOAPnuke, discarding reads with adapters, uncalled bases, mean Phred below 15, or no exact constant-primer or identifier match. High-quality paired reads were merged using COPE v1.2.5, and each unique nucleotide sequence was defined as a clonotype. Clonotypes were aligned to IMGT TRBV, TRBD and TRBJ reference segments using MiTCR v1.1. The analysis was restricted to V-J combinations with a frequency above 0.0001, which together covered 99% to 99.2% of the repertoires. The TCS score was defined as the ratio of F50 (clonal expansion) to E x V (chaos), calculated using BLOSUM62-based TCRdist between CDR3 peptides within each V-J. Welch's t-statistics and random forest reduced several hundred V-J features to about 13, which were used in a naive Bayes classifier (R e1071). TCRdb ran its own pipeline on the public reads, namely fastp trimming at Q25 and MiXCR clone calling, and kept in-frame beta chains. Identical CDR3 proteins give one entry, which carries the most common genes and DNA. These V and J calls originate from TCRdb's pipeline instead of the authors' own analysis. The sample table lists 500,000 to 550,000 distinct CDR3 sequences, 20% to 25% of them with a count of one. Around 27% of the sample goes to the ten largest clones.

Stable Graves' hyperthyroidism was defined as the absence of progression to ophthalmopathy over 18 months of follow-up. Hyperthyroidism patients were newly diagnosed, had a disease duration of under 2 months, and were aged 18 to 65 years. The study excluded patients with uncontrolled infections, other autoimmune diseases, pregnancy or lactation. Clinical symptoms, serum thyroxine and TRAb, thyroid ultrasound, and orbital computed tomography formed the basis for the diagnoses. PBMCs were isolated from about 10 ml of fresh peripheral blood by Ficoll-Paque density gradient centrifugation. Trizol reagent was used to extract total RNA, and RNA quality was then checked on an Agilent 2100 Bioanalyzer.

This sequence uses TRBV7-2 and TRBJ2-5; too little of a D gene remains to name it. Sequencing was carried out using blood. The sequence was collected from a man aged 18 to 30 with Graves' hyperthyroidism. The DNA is TGTGCCAGCAGCTTAGACGGCCGGGCCCAGTACTTC. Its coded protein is CASSLDGRAQYF.